This paragraph reports one TCR beta chain. The record originates from a study of blood T cell repertoires in COVID-19. As for the study in general: The United States, Italy and Spain were the sources of the acute and convalescent COVID-19 samples.

The CDR3 runs to 14 residues. Losses at the gene ends were 5 bases for V and 6 bases for J; bases not matched to a gene: 6. Germline V gene sequence: CDR1 SGHNT, CDR2 YYREEE (reference sequence). Study processing details: Amplification of reference gene primers provided the estimated nucleated cell counts. Profiling relied on immunoSEQ multiplex PCR, and the TCRdb table lists in-frame clones only, not all of them. That table is the source of V, J and clone size, and D and trimming were worked out from the DNA. The sample yields hundreds of thousands of clones, 70% to 90% seen once. Individuals aged about 18 to 90 years were recruited from fewer than 30 US areas.

V and J are TRBV5-4 and TRBJ2-4; 9 nucleotides match TRBD1. This receptor was obtained from a woman aged 18-35 years with acute COVID-19. The sequencing sample was made of PBMCs or T cells enriched from blood (not recorded which). The CDR3 DNA reads as TGTGCCAGCAGTACCGACAGGGGGATAAACATTCAGTACTTC. The encoded protein is CASSTDRGINIQYF.